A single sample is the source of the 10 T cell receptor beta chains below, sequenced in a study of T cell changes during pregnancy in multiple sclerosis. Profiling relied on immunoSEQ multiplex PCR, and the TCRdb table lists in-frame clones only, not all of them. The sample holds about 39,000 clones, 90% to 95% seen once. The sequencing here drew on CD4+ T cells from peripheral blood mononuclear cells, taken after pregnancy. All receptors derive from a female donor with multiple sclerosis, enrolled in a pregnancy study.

Here the CDR3 DNA reads TGTGCCAGCAGCTTGGAAATAGAATCAGGGGGCAGGTCCAGGGATCAGCCCCAGCATTTT. This codes for CASSLEIESGGRSRDQPQHF. The chain carries TRBV11-3 and TRBJ1-5; 8 bases map to TRBD1. CDR3 length: 20 residues. J gave up 5 bases and V 3 bases, and 21 bases lay outside the gene matches. Per germline, CDR1 SGHNT and CDR2 YENEEA.

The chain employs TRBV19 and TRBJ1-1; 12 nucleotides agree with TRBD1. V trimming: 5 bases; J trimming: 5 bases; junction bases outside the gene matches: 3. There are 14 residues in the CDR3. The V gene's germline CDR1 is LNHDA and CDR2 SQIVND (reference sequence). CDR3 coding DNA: TGTGCCAGTAGTGGGGACAGGGGGCTTACTGAAGCTTTCTTT. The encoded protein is CASSGDRGLTEAFF.

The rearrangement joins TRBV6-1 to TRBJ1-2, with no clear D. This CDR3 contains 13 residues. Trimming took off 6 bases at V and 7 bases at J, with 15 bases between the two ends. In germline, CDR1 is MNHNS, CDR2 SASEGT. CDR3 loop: CASSLDISLGYTF. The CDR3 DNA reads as TGTGCCAGCAGCCTTGACATTTCTCTTGGCTACACCTTC.

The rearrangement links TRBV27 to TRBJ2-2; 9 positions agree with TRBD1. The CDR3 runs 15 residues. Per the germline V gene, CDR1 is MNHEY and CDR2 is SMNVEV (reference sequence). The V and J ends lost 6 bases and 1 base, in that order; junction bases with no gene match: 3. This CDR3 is CASRPGQGNTGELFF. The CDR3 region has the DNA TGTGCCAGCAGACCGGGACAGGGGAACACCGGGGAGCTGTTTTTT.

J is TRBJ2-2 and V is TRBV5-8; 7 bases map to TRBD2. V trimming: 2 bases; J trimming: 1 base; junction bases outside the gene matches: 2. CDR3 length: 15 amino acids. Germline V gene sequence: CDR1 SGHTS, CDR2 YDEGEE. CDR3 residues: CASSFGTMNTGELFF. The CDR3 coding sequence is TGTGCCAGCAGCTTCGGGACTATGAACACCGGGGAGCTGTTTTTT.

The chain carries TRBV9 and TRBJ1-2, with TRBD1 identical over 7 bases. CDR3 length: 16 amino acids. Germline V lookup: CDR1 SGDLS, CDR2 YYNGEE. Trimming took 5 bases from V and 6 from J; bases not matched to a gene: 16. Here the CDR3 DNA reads TGTGCCAGCAGGACCCCCGGACAGGTCGGGGAGGATGGCTACACCTTC. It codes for CASRTPGQVGEDGYTF.

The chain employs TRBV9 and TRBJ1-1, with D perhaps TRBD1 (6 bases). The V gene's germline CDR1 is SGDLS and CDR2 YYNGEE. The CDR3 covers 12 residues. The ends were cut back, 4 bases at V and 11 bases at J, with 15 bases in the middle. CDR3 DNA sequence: TGTGCCAGCAGCCCCCAGGGGTCCGAGGCTTTCTTT. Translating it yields CASSPQGSEAFF.

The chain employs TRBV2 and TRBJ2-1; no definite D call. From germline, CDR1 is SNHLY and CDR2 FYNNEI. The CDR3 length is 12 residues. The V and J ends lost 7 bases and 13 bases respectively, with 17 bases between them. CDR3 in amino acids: CASTLGLEKQFF. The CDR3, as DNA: TGTGCCAGCACCCTCGGCTTGGAGAAACAGTTCTTC.

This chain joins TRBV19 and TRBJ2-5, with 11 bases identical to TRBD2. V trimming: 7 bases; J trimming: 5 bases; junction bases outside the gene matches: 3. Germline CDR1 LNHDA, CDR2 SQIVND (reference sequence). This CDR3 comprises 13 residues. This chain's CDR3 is CASTTSGVETQYF. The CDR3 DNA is TGTGCCAGTACGACTAGCGGGGTCGAGACCCAGTACTTC.

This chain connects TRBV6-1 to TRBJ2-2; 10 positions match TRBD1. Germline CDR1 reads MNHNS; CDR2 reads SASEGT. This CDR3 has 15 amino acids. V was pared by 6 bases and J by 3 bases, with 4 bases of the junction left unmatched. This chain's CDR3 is CASRPGTGDTGELFF. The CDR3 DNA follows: TGTGCCAGCAGACCCGGGACAGGGGACACCGGGGAGCTGTTTTTT.